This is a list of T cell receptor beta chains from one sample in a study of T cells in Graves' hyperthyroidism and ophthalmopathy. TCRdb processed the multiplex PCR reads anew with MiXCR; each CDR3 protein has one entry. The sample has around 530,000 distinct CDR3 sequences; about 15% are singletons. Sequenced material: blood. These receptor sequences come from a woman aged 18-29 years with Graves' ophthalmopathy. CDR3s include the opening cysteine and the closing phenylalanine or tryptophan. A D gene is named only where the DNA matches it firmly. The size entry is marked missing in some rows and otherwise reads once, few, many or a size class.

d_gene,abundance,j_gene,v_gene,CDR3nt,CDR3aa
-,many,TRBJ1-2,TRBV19,TGTGCCAGTAGTATAAGGCAGGCCAGTGACTATGGCTACACCTTC,CASSIRQASDYGYTF
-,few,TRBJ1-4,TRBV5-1,TGCGCCAGCAGCGTACAGGGTGGGGAAAAACTGTTTTTT,CASSVQGGEKLFF
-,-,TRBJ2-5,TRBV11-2,TGTGCCAGCAGCTACGGGACGGAAAGACGGGTGACCCAGTACTTC,CASSYGTERRVTQYF
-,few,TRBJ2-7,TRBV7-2,TGTGCCAGCAGCCTCACGGAGAGGCACGAGCAGTACTTC,CASSLTERHEQYF
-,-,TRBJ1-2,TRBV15,TGTGCCACCAGCACCGGACAGATGGACTATGGCTACACCTTC,CATSTGQMDYGYTF
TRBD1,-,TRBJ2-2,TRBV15,TGTGCCACCAGCAGGGGAACAGGGGAAAGCACCGGGGAGCTGTTTTTT,CATSRGTGESTGELFF
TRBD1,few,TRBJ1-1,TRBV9,TGTGCCAGCAGCGTTGGACAGGGTCTTCTGAACACTGAAGCTTTCTTT,CASSVGQGLLNTEAFF
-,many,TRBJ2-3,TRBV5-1,TGCGCCAGCTCCGGAGCAGATACGCAGTATTTT,CASSGADTQYF
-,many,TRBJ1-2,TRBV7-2,TGTGCCAGCAGCTTAGCAGGGCTTGGCTATGGCTACACCTTC,CASSLAGLGYGYTF
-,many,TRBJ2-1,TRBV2,TGTGCCAGCAGTGGGGGGAAGGATGAGCAGTTCTTC,CASSGGKDEQFF
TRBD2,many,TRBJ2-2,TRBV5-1,TGCGCCAGCAGCCAAACTAGCGGGGGGAACACCGGGGAGCTGTTTTTT,CASSQTSGGNTGELFF
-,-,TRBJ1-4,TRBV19,TGTGCCAGTAGTATGTCACGTTCTCAGTGGGAAAAACTGTTTTTT,CASSMSRSQWEKLFF
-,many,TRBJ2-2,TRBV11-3,TGTGCCAGCAGCCCCCACCGGGACACTAACACCGGGGAGCTGTTTTTT,CASSPHRDTNTGELFF
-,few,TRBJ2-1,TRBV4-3,TGCGCCAGCAGCCAAGATGATCACAATGAGCAGTTCTTC,CASSQDDHNEQFF
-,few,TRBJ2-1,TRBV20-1,TGCAGTGCTCGCAACACATTTAATGAGCAGTTCTTC,CSARNTFNEQFF
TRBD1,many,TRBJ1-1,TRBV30,TGTGCCTGGAGTAAGAGACAGGGGGTGGCTGAAGCTTTCTTT,CAWSKRQGVAEAFF
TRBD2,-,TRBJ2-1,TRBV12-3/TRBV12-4,TGTGCCAGCAGTTATTCCGGGACTAGCGGGGGGCCAAACAATGAGCAGTTCTTC,CASSYSGTSGGPNNEQFF
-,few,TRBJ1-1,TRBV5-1,TGCGCCAGCAGCTATCGCGAGGGACCGCCAGAAGACACTGAAGCTTTCTTT,CASSYREGPPEDTEAFF
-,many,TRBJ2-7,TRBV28,TGTGCCAGCCAAGTAGAGGGACACTTTTACGAGCAGTACTTC,CASQVEGHFYEQYF
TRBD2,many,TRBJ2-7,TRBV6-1,TGTGCCACCAATTCGGGACTAGCGGGGGACTACGAGCAGTACTTC,CATNSGLAGDYEQYF
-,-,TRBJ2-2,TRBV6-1,TGTGCCAGCAGTGAGGAAGGCGGGGAGCTGTTTTTT,CASSEEGGELFF
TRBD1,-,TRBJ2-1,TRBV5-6,TGTGCCAGCACCTCAGACAGGGGGGCGGATGAGCAGTTCTTC,CASTSDRGADEQFF
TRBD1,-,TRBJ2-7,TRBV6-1,TGTGCCAGCCGCCCCAGGGGGCCAAACTCCTACGAGCAGTACTTC,CASRPRGPNSYEQYF
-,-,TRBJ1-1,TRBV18,TGTGCCAGCTCACCACCGTTTCTGACTGAAGCTTTCTTT,CASSPPFLTEAFF
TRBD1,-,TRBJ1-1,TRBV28,TGTGCCAGCACAAACAGGGGCCAGAACACTGAAGCTTTCTTT,CASTNRGQNTEAFF
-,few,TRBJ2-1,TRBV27,TGTGCCAGCAGTTTCGCCAGACATTCCTACAATGAGCAGTTCTTC,CASSFARHSYNEQFF
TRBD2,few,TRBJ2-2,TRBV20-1,TGCAGTGCTAGAGATCTAGGCGGGGGGCCTAACACCGGGGAGCTGTTTTTT,CSARDLGGGPNTGELFF
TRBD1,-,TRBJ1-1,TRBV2,TGTGCCAGCAGTTCAGACCGCCGGGACAGGGCGATATGGACTGAAGCTTTCTTT,CASSSDRRDRAIWTEAFF
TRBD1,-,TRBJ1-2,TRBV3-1,TGTGCCAGCAGCCAAGATTCAGGGACAGGGTCGAACTATGGCTACACCTTC,CASSQDSGTGSNYGYTF
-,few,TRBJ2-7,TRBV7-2,TGTGCCAGCAGCCTACCGACAACCTACGAGCAGTACTTC,CASSLPTTYEQYF
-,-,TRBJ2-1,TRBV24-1,TGTGCCACGAGTTTGGGGAGCTCCTACAATGAGCAGTTCTTC,CATSLGSSYNEQFF
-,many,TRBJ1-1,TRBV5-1,TGCGCCAGCAGCTTGGGGGAAATTGGGATAAGCACTGAAGCTTTCTTT,CASSLGEIGISTEAFF
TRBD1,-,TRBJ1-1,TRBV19,TGTGCCAGTAGTATGATTGTTTTGGGACAGGGGGGAAACACTGAAGCTTTCTTT,CASSMIVLGQGGNTEAFF
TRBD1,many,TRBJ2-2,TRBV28,TGTGCCAGCAGACCGCAGGGGGCGGGCACCGGGGAGCTGTTTTTT,CASRPQGAGTGELFF
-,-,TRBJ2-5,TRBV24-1,TGTGCCACCAGTGACCCGACACGTTTACCCCGAGAGACCCAGTACTTC,CATSDPTRLPRETQYF
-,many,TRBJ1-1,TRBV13,TGTGCCAGCAGCGGGCCCCCAACGGGCACTGAAGCTTTCTTT,CASSGPPTGTEAFF
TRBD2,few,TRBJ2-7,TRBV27,TGTGCCAGCCGACTAGCAGGTTCCTACGAGCAGTACTTC,CASRLAGSYEQYF